The 29 T cell receptor beta chains given below trace back to one sample, sequenced in a study of response to subunit inactivated influenza vaccine. TCRdb recomputed calls from the RT-PCR reads with MiXCR, one row per CDR3 protein. The repertoire consists of 630,000 or so distinct CDR3 sequences, with approximately 14% occurring once and the leading ten covering around a tenth. The sample in question was PBMCs from blood, obtained 12 days after vaccination. The receptor source for this set is a man in his forties or fifties who received an inactivated influenza vaccine.

This chain links TRBV6-1 with TRBJ2-1, with 8 positions matching TRBD2. The trim removed 4 bases at V and 0 bases at J, leaving 5 bases unmatched. The CDR3 sequence is 16 residues long. Germline assignment: CDR1 MNHNS and CDR2 SASEGT. The CDR3 sequence is CASSVTGGRSYNEQFF. CDR3 sequence (DNA): TGTGCCAGCAGTGTCACGGGGGGGCGCTCCTACAATGAGCAGTTCTTC.

This clonotype was observed at least ten times. The chain uses TRBV15 and TRBJ1-1; no reliable D call. CDR1 is LNHNV, CDR2 YYDKDF, per germline (reference sequence). The V end was cut by 0 bases, the J end by 0 bases, with 8 bases between. CDR3 length: 15 amino acids. In DNA, the CDR3 is TGTGCCACCAGCAGAGAGAGTACCCTGAACACTGAAGCTTTCTTT. The encoded protein is CATSRESTLNTEAFF.

This clonotype was observed a handful of times. The chain has TRBV15 and TRBJ2-7; D possibly corresponds to TRBD2 (7 bases). The ends were cut back, 0 bases at V and 2 bases at J, with 14 bases in the middle. The CDR3 totals 16 residues. Per the germline V gene, CDR1 is LNHNV and CDR2 is YYDKDF (reference sequence). The CDR3 region is CATSRDRGAGTYEQYF. DNA of the CDR3: TGTGCCACCAGCAGAGATCGGGGGGCGGGAACCTACGAGCAGTACTTC.

This clonotype was recorded a few times. This chain joins TRBV7-2 and TRBJ1-2, with no clear D. Deletions cut 3 bases from V and 2 bases from J, with 16 bases between. This CDR3 region has 16 residues. Germline V CDR1 and CDR2: SGHTA, FQGNSA. The CDR3 loop is CASSFRAGRLNYGYTF. For the CDR3, the DNA is TGTGCCAGCAGCTTCAGAGCGGGAAGATTAAACTATGGCTACACCTTC. Full variable domain (remainder filled in from reference TRBV7-2 and TRBJ1-2): GAGVSQSPSNKVTEKGKDVELRCDPISGHTALYWYRQSLGQGLEFLIYFQGNSAPDKSGLPSDRFSAERTGGSVSTLTIQRTQQEDSAVYLCASSFRAGRLNYGYTFGSGTRLTVV.

This clonotype has only a few counts. In DNA, the CDR3 is TGTGCCAGCAGCTACGAGGGGGGAGGCTATGGCTACACCTTC. Its protein product is CASSYEGGGYGYTF. The rearrangement links TRBV6-2 or TRBV6-3 to TRBJ1-2; possibly TRBD1 for D (6 bases). The ends were cut back, 6 bases at V and 4 bases at J, with 15 bases in the middle. The CDR3 has 14 amino acids. The germline gives CDR1 MNHEY, CDR2 SVGEGT.

This clonotype was counted a few times. V is TRBV5-5 and J is TRBJ1-2; TRBD1 agrees at 7 bases. This CDR3 comprises 14 residues. Germline lookup yields CDR1 SGHKS and CDR2 YYEKEE (reference sequence). With 0 bases clipped from V and 8 bases from J, the junction kept 7 bases outside the gene matches. The CDR3: CASSLELTGLGYTF. The CDR3 DNA follows: TGTGCCAGCAGCTTGGAACTGACAGGGTTGGGCTACACCTTC.

Ten or more counts support this clonotype. The J gene is TRBJ2-1, the V gene TRBV29-1; 11 bases match TRBD2. Germline V lookup: CDR1 SQVTM, CDR2 ANQGSEA. With 1 base clipped from V and 7 bases from J, the junction kept 0 bases outside the gene matches. The CDR3 consists of 13 residues. The CDR3 loop reads CSVEGTSGNEQFF. The CDR3 DNA follows: TGCAGCGTTGAAGGGACTAGCGGGAATGAGCAGTTCTTC.

V gene TRBV15 combines with J gene TRBJ1-3; TRBD1 matches 7 bases. After removal of 0 bases from V and 0 bases from J, the junction contained 2 bases not matched to a gene. Germline V CDR1 and CDR2: LNHNV, YYDKDF (reference sequence). The CDR3 sequence is 16 residues long. DNA of the CDR3: TGTGCCACCAGCAGAGAAGGGGGCTACTCTGGAAACACCATATATTTT. It codes for CATSREGGYSGNTIYF. The whole variable domain, filled in from reference TRBV15 and TRBJ1-3, reads DAMVIQNPRYQVTQFGKPVTLSCSQTLNHNVMYWYQQKSSQAPKLLFHYYDKDFNNEADTPDNFQSRRPNTSFCFLDIRSPGLGDTAMYLCATSREGGYSGNTIYFGEGSWLTVV.

CDR3 sequence reads: CSVEGSADTQYF. The CDR3 DNA follows: TGCAGCGTTGAAGGTTCGGCAGATACGCAGTATTTT. The rearrangement joins TRBV29-1 to TRBJ2-3; unclear D gene. There are 12 residues in the CDR3. CDR1 and CDR2 from the germline V gene are SQVTM and ANQGSEA. V gave up 1 base and J gave up 4 bases, with 6 bases separating them.

The V gene is TRBV20-1, the J gene TRBJ2-1; possible D gene TRBD1, 6 bases. Deletions cut 6 bases from V and 0 bases from J, with 12 bases between. Germline CDR1 reads DFQATT; CDR2 reads SNEGSKA (reference sequence). CDR3 length equals 14 residues. This CDR3 is CSALDSGSYNEQFF. The CDR3, as DNA: TGCAGTGCACTGGACAGCGGCTCCTACAATGAGCAGTTCTTC.

This clonotype was seen more than once but under ten times. V gene TRBV29-1 combines with J gene TRBJ2-7, with unresolved D. V lost 4 bases, J lost 7 bases, and 14 bases lay in between. The V gene's germline CDR1 is SQVTM and CDR2 ANQGSEA. This CDR3 comprises 12 residues. CDR3 nucleotides: TGCAGCGTTGGTTTCCTACGCCAGGAGCAGTACTTC. Translation gives CSVGFLRQEQYF.

This clonotype was seen ten or more times. The chain has TRBV19 and TRBJ2-1, with D tentatively TRBD1 (6 bases). In germline, CDR1 is LNHDA, CDR2 SQIVND (reference sequence). V lost 7 bases, J lost 4 bases, and 17 bases lay in between. The CDR3 length is 15 residues. For the CDR3, the DNA is TGTGCCAGTACCGAGGGGGTGTGGGAGTACAATGAGCAGTTCTTC. Amino acid sequence: CASTEGVWEYNEQFF.

This clonotype has at least ten counts. The chain combines TRBV29-1 with TRBJ1-1; D gene uncertain. CDR3 length equals 11 residues. The germline V gene has CDR1 SQVTM and CDR2 ANQGSEA. Deletions cut 4 bases from V and 8 bases from J, with 11 bases between. CDR3 sequence reads: CSVGTQREAFF. In DNA form, the CDR3 reads TGCAGCGTTGGGACTCAGCGAGAAGCTTTCTTT.

The chain has TRBV4-1 and TRBJ1-5; 7 bases line up with TRBD1. The CDR3 spans 15 residues. Germline assignment: CDR1 MGHRA and CDR2 YSYEKL. V was clipped by 4 bases and J by 4 bases; unmatched bases: 7. In DNA form, the CDR3 reads TGCGCCAGCAGCCTTAGGGACAGCGATAATCAGCCCCAGCATTTT. Its translation: CASSLRDSDNQPQHF.

This clonotype was observed a handful of times. The V and J genes are TRBV25-1 and TRBJ2-7; TRBD1 is a possible D gene (6 bases). The CDR3 spans 14 residues. V lost 4 bases and J 3 bases, leaving 13 bases between the germline ends. In germline, CDR1 is MGHDK, CDR2 SYGVNS. CDR3 sequence: CASSAGARVYEQYF. The CDR3 DNA sequence: TGTGCCAGCAGTGCAGGGGCTCGCGTCTACGAGCAGTACTTC.

This clonotype was observed a few times. This rearrangement joins TRBV13 to TRBJ2-2; 10 bases fit TRBD1. The CDR3 contains 16 residues. Germline V gene lookup returns CDR1 PRHDT and CDR2 FYEKMQ (reference sequence). Trimming took 5 bases from V and 3 from J; bases not matched to a gene: 6. CDR3 loop: CASSETGGAYTGELFF. The CDR3 DNA sequence: TGTGCCAGCAGCGAGACAGGGGGCGCGTACACCGGGGAGCTGTTTTTT.

J is TRBJ2-7 and V is TRBV9, with 7 bases that match TRBD1. The germline CDR1 and CDR2 sequences are SGDLS and YYNGEE. After removal of 2 bases from V and 2 bases from J, the junction contained 4 bases not matched to a gene. The CDR3 has 14 residues. This CDR3 reads CASSVGTAAYEQYF. In nucleotides, the CDR3 is TGTGCCAGCAGCGTGGGGACAGCGGCCTACGAGCAGTACTTC.

The gene calls are TRBV28 and TRBJ2-7; 7 bases fit TRBD2. CDR1 MDHEN and CDR2 SYDVKM come from the germline V gene. Trimming removed 8 bases from V and 5 bases from J; junction bases left unmatched: 15. The CDR3 is made up of 15 amino acids. The DNA of the CDR3 is TGTGCCAGCTCCAACAGAGGACTAGTCCCAGACGAGCAGTACTTC. Protein: CASSNRGLVPDEQYF.

V usage is TRBV20-1 and J usage is TRBJ2-5; 14 bases match TRBD2. The CDR3 has 16 residues. The V gene end was trimmed by 1 base and the J gene end by 4 bases; junction bases not matched to a gene: 5. CDR1 DFQATT and CDR2 SNEGSKA come from the germline V gene (reference sequence). The CDR3 is CSARVGTSGGRETQYF. The CDR3 DNA sequence: TGCAGTGCTAGAGTTGGGACTAGCGGGGGCAGAGAGACCCAGTACTTC.

The sample holds a few counts of this clonotype. The CDR3 DNA reads TGCAGCGTTGCACTAGGTCCAGAGACCCAGTACTTC. This gives the protein CSVALGPETQYF. The rearrangement links TRBV29-1 to TRBJ2-5, with D possibly being TRBD2 (5 bases). The germline CDR1 and CDR2 sequences are SQVTM and ANQGSEA. Trimming removed 4 bases at V and 4 bases at J, with 10 bases between. This CDR3 is 12 amino acids long.

This clonotype was counted between two and nine times. The gene calls are TRBV4-1 and TRBJ2-1; D not certain. CDR3 length equals 19 residues. Trimming took off 3 bases at V and 0 bases at J, with 21 bases between the two ends. CDR1 MGHRA and CDR2 YSYEKL come from the germline V gene. The CDR3 loop reads CASSQPPLKTKSSYNEQFF. CDR3 coding DNA: TGCGCCAGCAGCCAGCCTCCCTTAAAGACAAAGAGCTCCTACAATGAGCAGTTCTTC.

This clonotype was recorded a few times. This chain uses TRBV5-1 with TRBJ2-1, with unresolved D. Per the germline V gene, CDR1 is SGHRS and CDR2 is YFSETQ. Trimming removed 2 bases at V and 15 bases at J, with 24 bases between. The CDR3 is made up of 15 amino acids. The CDR3 nucleotides are TGCGCCAGCAGCTTAACCGGCGCCTCCCAAGGACGGTGGTTCTTC. It codes for CASSLTGASQGRWFF.

V usage is TRBV20-1 and J usage is TRBJ2-5; D call uncertain. Deletions cut 0 bases from V and 0 bases from J, with 11 bases between. This CDR3 spans 15 amino acids. Germline V CDR1 and CDR2: DFQATT, SNEGSKA (reference sequence). The CDR3 spells CSARDSQADQETQYF. In DNA form, the CDR3 reads TGCAGTGCTAGAGATAGTCAAGCAGACCAAGAGACCCAGTACTTC.

This clonotype appeared a few times. This rearrangement joins TRBV21-1 to TRBJ2-7; TRBD1, the D gene given by the table, was not confirmed from the DNA. TRBV21-1 is deemed a pseudogene. The length of the CDR3 is 15 residues. Written as DNA, the CDR3 is TGTGCCAGCAGCGCAGACAGGGGCGAAAACTACGAGCAGTACTTC. It specifies CASSADRGENYEQYF.

This clonotype was observed a handful of times. This chain connects TRBV3-1 to TRBJ2-1, with 9 bases aligning to TRBD2. V was pared by 0 bases and J by 5 bases, with 5 bases of the junction left unmatched. The CDR3 length is 16 residues. Germline lookup yields CDR1 LGHDT and CDR2 YNNKEL (reference sequence). The CDR3 nucleotides read TGTGCCAGCAGCCAAGAAGGAACTAGCGGGCACAATGAGCAGTTCTTC. It codes for CASSQEGTSGHNEQFF.

In regard to this clonotype: Germline is not matched at one junction end, which may reflect a read error. The rearrangement uses TRBV5-6 and TRBJ2-3; weak D call: TRBD2 (6 bases). Germline V gene sequence: CDR1 SGHDT, CDR2 YYEEEE. The CDR3 covers 13 residues. CDR3 loop: CASSPGLADAQYF. The CDR3 DNA reads as TGTGCCAGCAGCCCGGGACTTGCAGATGCGCAGTATTTT.

This clonotype was detected ten times or more. The chain carries TRBV29-1 and TRBJ2-3; TRBD1 matches at 7 bases. The J segment lost 6 bases and the V segment lost 3 bases, leaving 3 bases of the junction unmatched. The germline V gene has CDR1 SQVTM and CDR2 ANQGSEA. CDR3 size: 12 residues. In DNA form, the CDR3 reads TGCAGCGTTGAGAAGGGGGCTGATACGCAGTATTTT. It is translated as CSVEKGADTQYF.

This clonotype was seen more than once but under ten times. The V call is TRBV28, the J call TRBJ2-1, with D possibly being TRBD2 (6 bases). Germline V gives CDR1 MDHEN, CDR2 SYDVKM. This CDR3 spans 13 amino acids. The germline V and J ends were trimmed by 8 bases and 2 bases, with 10 bases remaining between them. CDR3 sequence reads: CASFGGTYNEQFF. The CDR3 DNA is TGTGCCAGCTTCGGGGGAACCTACAATGAGCAGTTCTTC.

The chain couples TRBV6-2 or TRBV6-3 to TRBJ2-7; no clear D. The CDR3 runs 16 residues. Trimming stripped 0 bases from V and 0 bases from J, with 12 bases between. Germline V CDR1 and CDR2: MNHEY, SVGEGT. CDR3: CASSYSRPGYSYEQYF. The CDR3 region has the DNA TGTGCCAGCAGTTACTCCCGCCCGGGCTACTCCTACGAGCAGTACTTC.